This T cell receptor (beta chain) originates from a study of T cell responses to AZD1222 COVID-19 vaccine. Background on the study: Pooling was applied to second doses at about 4 or about 12 weeks. Study-level results: Spike-specific TCRs gained breadth and depth after people received two AZD1222 doses. Seropositive at baseline were only five or six AZD1222 recipients. The donor cohort was predominantly white British with a female majority, and clonal diversity may have been underestimated.

Sequencing was performed with immunoSEQ multiplex PCR; in TCRdb, only in-frame clones are kept and a portion is missing. The sample lists about 100,000 clones; approximately 90% were seen once. This clone turned up a few times. The antigen remains undetermined. A junction end diverges from the germline sequence, so it may reflect a read error. This CDR3 is built from 15 residues. Germline V lookup: CDR1 SGHRS, CDR2 YFSETQ. Sequenced here: peripheral blood, sampled on day 0 of AZD1222 vaccination. The sequence came from an adult in good health. The chain has TRBV5-1 and TRBJ1-1; the D gene is possibly TRBD1 (6 bases). In DNA form, the CDR3 reads TGTGCCAGCAGCTTGTCACCGGGACAGAACACTGAAGCTTTCTTT. Protein product: CASSLSPGQNTEAFF. Based on the CDR3 plus reference TRBV5-1 and TRBJ1-1, the full variable domain is KAGVTQTPRYLIKTRGQQVTLSCSPISGHRSVSWYQQTPGQGLQFLFEYFSETQRNKGNFPGRFSGRQFSNSRSEMNVSTLELGDSALYLCASSLSPGQNTEAFFGQGTRLTVV.